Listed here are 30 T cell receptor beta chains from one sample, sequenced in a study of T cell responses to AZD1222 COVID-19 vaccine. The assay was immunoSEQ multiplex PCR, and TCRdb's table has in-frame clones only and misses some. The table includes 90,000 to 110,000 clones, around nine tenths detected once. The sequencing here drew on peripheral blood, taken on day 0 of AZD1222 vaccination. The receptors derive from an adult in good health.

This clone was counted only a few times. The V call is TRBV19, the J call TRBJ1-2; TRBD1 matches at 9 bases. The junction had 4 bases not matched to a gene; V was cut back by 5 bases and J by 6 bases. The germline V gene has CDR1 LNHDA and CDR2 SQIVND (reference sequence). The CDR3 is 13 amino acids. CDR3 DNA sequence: TGTGCCAGTAGTTCGACAGGGGGGGATGGCTACACCTTC. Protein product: CASSSTGGDGYTF.

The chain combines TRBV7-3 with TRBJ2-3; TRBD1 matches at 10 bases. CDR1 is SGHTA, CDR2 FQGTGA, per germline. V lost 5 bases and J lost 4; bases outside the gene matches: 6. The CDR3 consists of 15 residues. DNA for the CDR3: TGTGCCAGCAGCACCGGGACAGGGGCCGCAGATACGCAGTATTTT. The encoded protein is CASSTGTGAADTQYF.

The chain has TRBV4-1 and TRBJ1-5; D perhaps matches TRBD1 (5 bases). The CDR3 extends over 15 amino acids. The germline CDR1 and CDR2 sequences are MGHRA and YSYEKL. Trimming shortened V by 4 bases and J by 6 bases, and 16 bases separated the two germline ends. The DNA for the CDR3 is TGCGCCAGCAGCCCTCGGCAGGGAATCAGTCAGCCCCAGCATTTT. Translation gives CASSPRQGISQPQHF.

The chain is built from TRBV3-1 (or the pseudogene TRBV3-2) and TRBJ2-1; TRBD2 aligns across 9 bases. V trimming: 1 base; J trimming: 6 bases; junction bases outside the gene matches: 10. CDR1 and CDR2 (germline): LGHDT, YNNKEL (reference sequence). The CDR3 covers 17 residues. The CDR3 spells CASSQALSGRGGNEQFF. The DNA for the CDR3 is TGTGCCAGCAGCCAAGCCCTTAGCGGGAGAGGGGGCAATGAGCAGTTCTTC.

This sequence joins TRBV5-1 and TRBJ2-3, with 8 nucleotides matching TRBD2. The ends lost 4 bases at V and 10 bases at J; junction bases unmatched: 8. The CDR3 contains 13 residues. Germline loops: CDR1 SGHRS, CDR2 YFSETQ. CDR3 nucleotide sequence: TGCGCCAGCAGCGGGGACTCGCGGGGGGCGCAGTATTTT. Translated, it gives CASSGDSRGAQYF.

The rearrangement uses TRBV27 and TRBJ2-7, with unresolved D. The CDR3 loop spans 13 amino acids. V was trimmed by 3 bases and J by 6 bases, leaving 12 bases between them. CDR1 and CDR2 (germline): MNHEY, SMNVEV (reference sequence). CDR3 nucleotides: TGTGCCAGCAGTTTTTTAGGGAAAGGCGAGCAGTACTTC. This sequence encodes CASSFLGKGEQYF.

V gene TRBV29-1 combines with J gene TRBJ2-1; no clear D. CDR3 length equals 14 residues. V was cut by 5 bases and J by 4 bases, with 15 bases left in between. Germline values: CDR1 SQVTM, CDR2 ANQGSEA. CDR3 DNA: TGCAGCGTTACGGCCGTAAGTGTATACAATGAGCAGTTCTTC. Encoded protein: CSVTAVSVYNEQFF.

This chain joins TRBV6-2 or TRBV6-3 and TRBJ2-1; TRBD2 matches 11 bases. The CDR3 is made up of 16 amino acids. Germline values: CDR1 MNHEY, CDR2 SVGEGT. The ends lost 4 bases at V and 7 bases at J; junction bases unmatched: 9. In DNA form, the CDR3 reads TGTGCCAGCAGTTCCGCTAGCGGGGGGAGAGGGAATGAGCAGTTCTTC. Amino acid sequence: CASSSASGGRGNEQFF.

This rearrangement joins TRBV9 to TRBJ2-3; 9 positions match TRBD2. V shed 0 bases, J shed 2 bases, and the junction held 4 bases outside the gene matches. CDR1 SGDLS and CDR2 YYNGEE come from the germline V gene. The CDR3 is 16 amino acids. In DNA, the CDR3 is TGTGCCAGCAGCGTAGAAGCGGGAGGACTCACAGATACGCAGTATTTT. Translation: CASSVEAGGLTDTQYF.

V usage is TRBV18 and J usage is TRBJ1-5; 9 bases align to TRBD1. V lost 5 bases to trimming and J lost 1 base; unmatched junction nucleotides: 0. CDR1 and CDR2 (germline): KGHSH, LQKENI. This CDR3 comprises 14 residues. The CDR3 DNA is TGTGCCAGCTCAGGGACAGGGAGCAATCAGCCCCAGCATTTT. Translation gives CASSGTGSNQPQHF.

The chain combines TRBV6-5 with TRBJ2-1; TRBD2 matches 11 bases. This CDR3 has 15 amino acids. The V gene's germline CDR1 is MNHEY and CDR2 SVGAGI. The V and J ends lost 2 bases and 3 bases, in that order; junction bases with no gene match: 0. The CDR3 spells CASSYGTSGYNEQFF. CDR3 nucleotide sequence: TGTGCCAGCAGTTACGGGACTAGCGGCTACAATGAGCAGTTCTTC.

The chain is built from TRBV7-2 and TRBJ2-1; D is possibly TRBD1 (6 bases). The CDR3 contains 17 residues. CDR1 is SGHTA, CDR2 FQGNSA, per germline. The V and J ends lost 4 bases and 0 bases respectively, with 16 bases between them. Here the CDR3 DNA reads TGTGCCAGCAGCTACGCTGACAGGACAGACTCCTACAATGAGCAGTTCTTC. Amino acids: CASSYADRTDSYNEQFF.

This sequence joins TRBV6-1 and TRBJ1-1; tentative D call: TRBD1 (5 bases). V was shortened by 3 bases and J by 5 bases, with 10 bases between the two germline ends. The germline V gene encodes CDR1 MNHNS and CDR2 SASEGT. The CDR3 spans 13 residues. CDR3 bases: TGTGCCAGCAGTGACAGGGCAGGGACTGAAGCTTTCTTT. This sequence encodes CASSDRAGTEAFF.

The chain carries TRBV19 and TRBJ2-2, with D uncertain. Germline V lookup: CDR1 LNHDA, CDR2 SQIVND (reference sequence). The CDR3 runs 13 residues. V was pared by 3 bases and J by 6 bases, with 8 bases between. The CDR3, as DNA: TGTGCCAGTAGTATTGCCCCACCCGGGGAGCTGTTTTTT. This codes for CASSIAPPGELFF.

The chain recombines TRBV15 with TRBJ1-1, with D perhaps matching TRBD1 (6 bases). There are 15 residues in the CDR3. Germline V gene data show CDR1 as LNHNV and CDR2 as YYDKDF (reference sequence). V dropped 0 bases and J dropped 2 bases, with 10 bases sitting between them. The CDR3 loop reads CATSREGRGNTEAFF. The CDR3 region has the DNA TGTGCCACCAGCAGAGAGGGCAGGGGAAACACTGAAGCTTTCTTT. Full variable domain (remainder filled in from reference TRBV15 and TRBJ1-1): DAMVIQNPRYQVTQFGKPVTLSCSQTLNHNVMYWYQQKSSQAPKLLFHYYDKDFNNEADTPDNFQSRRPNTSFCFLDIRSPGLGDTAMYLCATSREGRGNTEAFFGQGTRLTVV.

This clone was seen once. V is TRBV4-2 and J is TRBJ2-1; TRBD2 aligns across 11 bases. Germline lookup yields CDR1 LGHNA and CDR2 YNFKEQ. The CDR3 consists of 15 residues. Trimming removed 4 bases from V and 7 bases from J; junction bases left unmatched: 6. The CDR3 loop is CASSRGLAGENEQFF. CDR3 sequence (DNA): TGTGCCAGCAGCCGTGGACTAGCGGGTGAAAATGAGCAGTTCTTC.

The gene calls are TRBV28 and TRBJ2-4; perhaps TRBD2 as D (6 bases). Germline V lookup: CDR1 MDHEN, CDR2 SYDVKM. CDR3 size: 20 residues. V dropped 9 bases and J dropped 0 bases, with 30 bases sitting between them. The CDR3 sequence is CASPIQPLIIAALAKNIQYF. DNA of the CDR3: TGTGCCAGTCCAATTCAGCCCCTCATTATAGCGGCCCTAGCCAAAAACATTCAGTACTTC.

The CDR3 sequence: CASSTLQGGYTF. The DNA of the CDR3 is TGTGCCAGCAGTACCTTACAGGGTGGCTACACCTTC. The chain uses TRBV28 and TRBJ1-2; tentative D call: TRBD1 (6 bases). V was trimmed by 5 bases and J by 7 bases, leaving 11 bases between them. From germline, CDR1 is MDHEN and CDR2 SYDVKM. CDR3 length: 12 amino acids.

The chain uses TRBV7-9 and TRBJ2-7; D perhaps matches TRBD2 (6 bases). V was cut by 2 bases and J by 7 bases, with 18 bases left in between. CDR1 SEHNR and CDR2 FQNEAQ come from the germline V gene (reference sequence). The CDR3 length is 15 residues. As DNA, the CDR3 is TGTGCCAGCAGCTTAAATAGCGGAGGTACGGGGGAGCAGTACTTC. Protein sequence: CASSLNSGGTGEQYF.

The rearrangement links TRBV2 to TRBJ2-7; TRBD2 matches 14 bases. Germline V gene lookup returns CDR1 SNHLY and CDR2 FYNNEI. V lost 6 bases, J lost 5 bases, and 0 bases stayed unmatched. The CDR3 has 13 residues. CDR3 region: CASRGLAGDEQYF. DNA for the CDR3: TGTGCCAGCAGGGGACTAGCGGGAGACGAGCAGTACTTC.

The CDR3 coding sequence is TGTGCCAGTAGTAGTGACAGCGAGAACACTGAAGCTTTCTTT. It encodes CASSSDSENTEAFF. The chain recombines TRBV19 with TRBJ1-1; a possible D gene is TRBD1 (5 bases). The V gene lost 4 bases and the J gene lost 1 base, with 10 bases spanning the gap. CDR1 LNHDA and CDR2 SQIVND come from the germline V gene (reference sequence). CDR3 size: 14 residues.

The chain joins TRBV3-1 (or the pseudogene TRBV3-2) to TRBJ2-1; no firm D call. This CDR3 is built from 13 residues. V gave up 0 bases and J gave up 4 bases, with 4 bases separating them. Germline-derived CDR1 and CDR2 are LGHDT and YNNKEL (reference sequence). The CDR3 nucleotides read TGTGCCAGCAGCCAAGACCTTTACAATGAGCAGTTCTTC. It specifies CASSQDLYNEQFF.

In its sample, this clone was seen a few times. The CDR3 DNA reads as TGTGCCAGCAGTGACGGGACAGGGCTCTACGAGCAGTACTTC. Residues: CASSDGTGLYEQYF. The chain is built from TRBV25-1 and TRBJ2-7, with 9 nucleotides matching TRBD1. The ends lost 3 bases at V and 3 bases at J; junction bases unmatched: 3. Germline V lookup: CDR1 MGHDK, CDR2 SYGVNS. CDR3 size: 14 residues.

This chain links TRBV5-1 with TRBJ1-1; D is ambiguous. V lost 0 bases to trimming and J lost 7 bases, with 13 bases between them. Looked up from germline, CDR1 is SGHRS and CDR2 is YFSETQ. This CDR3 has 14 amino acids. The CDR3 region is CASSLAGGSSEAFF. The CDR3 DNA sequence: TGCGCCAGCAGCTTGGCGGGAGGGAGCAGTGAAGCTTTCTTT.

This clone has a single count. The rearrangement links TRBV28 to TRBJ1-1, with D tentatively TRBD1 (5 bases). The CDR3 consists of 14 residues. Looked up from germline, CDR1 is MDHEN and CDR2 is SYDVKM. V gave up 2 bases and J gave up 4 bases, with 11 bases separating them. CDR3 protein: CASSLPLRGTEAFF. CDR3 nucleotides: TGTGCCAGCAGTTTACCCCTTAGGGGCACTGAAGCTTTCTTT.

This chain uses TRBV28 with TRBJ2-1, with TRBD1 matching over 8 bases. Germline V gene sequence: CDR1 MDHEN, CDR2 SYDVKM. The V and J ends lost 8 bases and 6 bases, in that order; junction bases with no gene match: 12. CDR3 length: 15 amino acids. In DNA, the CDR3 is TGTGCCAGCCGCCCCAGGGGGCCCCTCGGCAATGAGCAGTTCTTC. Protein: CASRPRGPLGNEQFF.

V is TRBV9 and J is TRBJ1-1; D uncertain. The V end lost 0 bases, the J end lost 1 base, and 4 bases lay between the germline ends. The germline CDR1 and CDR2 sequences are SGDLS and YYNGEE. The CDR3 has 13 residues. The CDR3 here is CASSVAKNTEAFF. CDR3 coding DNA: TGTGCCAGCAGCGTAGCTAAGAACACTGAAGCTTTCTTT.

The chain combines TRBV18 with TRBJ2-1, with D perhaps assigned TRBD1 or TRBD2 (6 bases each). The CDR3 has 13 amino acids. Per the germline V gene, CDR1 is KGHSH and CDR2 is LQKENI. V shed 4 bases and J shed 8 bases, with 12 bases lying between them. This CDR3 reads CASSRGGSDEQFF. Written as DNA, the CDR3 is TGTGCCAGCTCACGAGGGGGGTCAGATGAGCAGTTCTTC.

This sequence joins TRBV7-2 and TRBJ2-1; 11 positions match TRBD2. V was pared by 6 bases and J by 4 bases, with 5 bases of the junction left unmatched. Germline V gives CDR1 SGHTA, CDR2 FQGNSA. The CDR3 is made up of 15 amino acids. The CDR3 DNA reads TGTGCCAGCAGACGAGGACTAGCGGGTTACAATGAGCAGTTCTTC. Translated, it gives CASRRGLAGYNEQFF.

As DNA, the CDR3 is TGCGCCAGCAGCACGAGGGGACAGGACAACGAGCAGTACTTC. This encodes CASSTRGQDNEQYF. The chain recombines TRBV5-1 with TRBJ2-7, with 8 bases fitting TRBD1. CDR1 SGHRS and CDR2 YFSETQ come from the germline V gene. V lost 4 bases and J lost 5; bases outside the gene matches: 8. The length of the CDR3 is 14 residues.